The 18 T cell receptor beta chains reported below all come from one sample, sequenced in a study of T cell responses to AZD1222 COVID-19 vaccine. Sequencing was performed with immunoSEQ multiplex PCR; in TCRdb, only in-frame clones are kept and a portion is missing. The sample consists of about 150,000 clones, more than 85% of them appearing once. The input for sequencing was peripheral blood, taken after recovery from COVID-19. The receptors stem from an adult who had recovered from COVID-19.

The chain uses TRBV27 and TRBJ2-7; tentatively, D is TRBD1 (6 bases). Germline V gene sequence: CDR1 MNHEY, CDR2 SMNVEV (reference sequence). This CDR3 has 16 amino acids. Deletions cut 4 bases from V and 4 bases from J, with 20 bases between. CDR3 amino acids: CASSSPTEGVRYEQYF. The DNA of the CDR3 is TGTGCCAGCAGTTCCCCCACAGAGGGGGTGAGATACGAGCAGTACTTC.

The chain links TRBV6-5 to TRBJ2-2; perhaps TRBD2 as D (6 bases). The CDR3 runs 14 residues. V was clipped by 6 bases and J by 6 bases, with 14 bases between them. Germline lookup yields CDR1 MNHEY and CDR2 SVGAGI. Here the CDR3 reads CASSRGGEAGELFF. The CDR3 DNA reads as TGTGCCAGCAGCCGCGGCGGGGAGGCCGGGGAGCTGTTTTTT.

This clone was seen a few times. This chain links TRBV19 with TRBJ1-2; maybe TRBD1 (5 bases). The CDR3 loop spans 13 amino acids. Germline CDR1 reads LNHDA; CDR2 reads SQIVND (reference sequence). The V gene lost 3 bases and the J gene lost 7 bases, with 12 bases spanning the gap. The CDR3 here is CASSMRQGGGYTF. CDR3 DNA: TGTGCCAGTAGTATGAGGCAGGGCGGTGGCTACACCTTC.

The chain combines TRBV19 with TRBJ2-1, with TRBD1 as a possible D gene (5 bases). This CDR3 is built from 13 residues. V was trimmed by 2 bases and J by 9 bases, leaving 11 bases between them. Germline CDR1 reads LNHDA; CDR2 reads SQIVND (reference sequence). The CDR3 reads CASSIRTQGEQFF. In nucleotides, the CDR3 is TGTGCCAGTAGTATACGCACCCAGGGTGAGCAGTTCTTC.

The chain has TRBV25-1 and TRBJ2-5; TRBD1 is a possible D gene (6 bases). CDR1 is MGHDK and CDR2 is SYGVNS in the germline V gene. The CDR3 sequence is 16 residues long. Deletions cut 2 bases from V and 3 bases from J, with 16 bases between. DNA of the CDR3: TGTGCCAGCAGTGAAGAAACAGGGCCGGGAAAAGAGACCCAGTACTTC. It specifies CASSEETGPGKETQYF. The full variable domain, its missing parts supplied by reference TRBV25-1 and TRBJ2-5, is EADIYQTPRYLVIGTGKKITLECSQTMGHDKMYWYQQDPGMELHLIHYSYGVNSTEKGDLSSESTVSRIRTEHFPLTLESARPSHTSQYLCASSEETGPGKETQYFGPGTRLLVL.

The CDR3 protein is CSAGGIETQYF. CDR3 in DNA: TGCAGCGCAGGGGGTATAGAGACCCAGTACTTC. This rearrangement joins TRBV29-1 to TRBJ2-5; the match to TRBD1 covers 7 bases. Germline V gene sequence: CDR1 SQVTM, CDR2 ANQGSEA. V was clipped by 7 bases and J by 4 bases; unmatched bases: 3. There are 11 residues in the CDR3. Based on the CDR3 plus reference TRBV29-1 and TRBJ2-5, the full variable domain is SAVISQKPSRDICQRGTSLTIQCQVDSQVTMMFWYRQQPGQSLTLIATANQGSEATYESGFVIDKFPISRPNLTFSTLTVSNMSPEDSSIYLCSAGGIETQYFGPGTRLLVL.

V usage is TRBV21-1 and J usage is TRBJ2-4; the table assigns TRBD2, which was not confirmed against the DNA. TRBV21-1 is listed as a pseudogene. This CDR3 region has 15 residues. CDR3 residues: CASSRRGAAKNIQYF. DNA of the CDR3: TGTGCCAGCAGCAGGCGGGGGGCGGCCAAAAACATTCAGTACTTC.

CDR3 region: CASSSPRGGTDEQFF. The CDR3 bases are TGTGCCAGCAGCTCCCCCCGGGGGGGTACCGATGAGCAGTTCTTC. The rearrangement links TRBV21-1 to TRBJ2-1; the table's D call of TRBD2 was not tested on the DNA. TRBV21-1 is a known pseudogene. This CDR3 is 15 amino acids long.

The rearrangement uses TRBV6-2 or TRBV6-3 and TRBJ2-2; 7 bases map to TRBD1. The CDR3 covers 14 residues. The germline CDR1 and CDR2 sequences are MNHEY and SVGEGT. V shed 5 bases, J shed 14 bases, and the junction held 14 bases outside the gene matches. This CDR3 reads CASSPQKSRGLLFF. For the CDR3, the DNA is TGTGCCAGCAGTCCCCAAAAGAGCAGGGGGTTACTGTTTTTT.

CDR3 protein: CASRPGTGANYGYTF. CDR3 nucleotides: TGCGCCAGCAGACCCGGGACAGGGGCCAACTATGGCTACACCTTC. The gene calls are TRBV5-1 and TRBJ1-2; 10 bases agree with TRBD1. From germline, CDR1 is SGHRS and CDR2 YFSETQ. The J segment lost 2 bases and the V segment lost 5 bases, leaving 6 bases of the junction unmatched. This CDR3 contains 15 residues. The full variable domain, with the rest looked up from reference TRBV5-1 and TRBJ1-2, is KAGVTQTPRYLIKTRGQQVTLSCSPISGHRSVSWYQQTPGQGLQFLFEYFSETQRNKGNFPGRFSGRQFSNSRSEMNVSTLELGDSALYLCASRPGTGANYGYTFGSGTRLTVV.

The rearrangement links TRBV5-1 to TRBJ1-1, with D perhaps TRBD1 (6 bases). Germline V gene sequence: CDR1 SGHRS, CDR2 YFSETQ. This CDR3 has 14 amino acids. Trimming took off 4 bases at V and 0 bases at J, with 10 bases between the two ends. The CDR3 nucleotides are TGCGCCAGCAGCCTGACAGGCATGAACACTGAAGCTTTCTTT. Translation: CASSLTGMNTEAFF.

The CDR3 sequence is CASSVVSGHYGYTF. CDR3 DNA sequence: TGTGCCAGCAGCGTAGTCTCAGGTCACTATGGCTACACCTTC. The chain carries TRBV9 and TRBJ1-2; D not resolved. The CDR3 is 14 amino acids. Germline assignment: CDR1 SGDLS and CDR2 YYNGEE. Deletions cut 0 bases from V and 3 bases from J, with 9 bases between.

The genes are TRBV5-1 and TRBJ2-3; D not certain. Germline CDR1 and CDR2: SGHRS and YFSETQ. The ends were cut back, 0 bases at V and 0 bases at J, with 8 bases in the middle. The CDR3 totals 15 residues. The CDR3, as DNA: TGCGCCAGCAGCTTGGAGGATCCTAGCACAGATACGCAGTATTTT. Amino acid sequence: CASSLEDPSTDTQYF. Together with reference TRBV5-1 and TRBJ2-3, the CDR3 gives the full variable domain: KAGVTQTPRYLIKTRGQQVTLSCSPISGHRSVSWYQQTPGQGLQFLFEYFSETQRNKGNFPGRFSGRQFSNSRSEMNVSTLELGDSALYLCASSLEDPSTDTQYFGPGTRLTVL.

The rearrangement uses TRBV5-1 and TRBJ2-3; D is unresolved. In germline, CDR1 is SGHRS, CDR2 YFSETQ. Trimming took off 1 base at V and 6 bases at J, with 6 bases between the two ends. The CDR3 extends over 12 amino acids. As DNA, the CDR3 is TGCGCCAGCAGCTTGTCATATGATACGCAGTATTTT. Its translation is CASSLSYDTQYF.

The V and J genes are TRBV5-6 and TRBJ1-6; 10 bases are shared with TRBD1. CDR3 length: 17 residues. The germline V gene encodes CDR1 SGHDT and CDR2 YYEEEE. V shed 4 bases, J shed 11 bases, and the junction held 15 bases outside the gene matches. The CDR3 sequence is CASSRPGQGNFWPPLHF. CDR3 bases: TGTGCCAGCAGCCGGCCGGGACAGGGGAATTTTTGGCCACCCCTCCACTTT.

The genes are TRBV5-4 and TRBJ2-1; D tentatively reads TRBD1 or TRBD2 (5 bases each). Germline V CDR1 and CDR2: SGHNT, YYREEE (reference sequence). The germline V and J ends were trimmed by 2 bases and 5 bases, with 14 bases remaining between them. This CDR3 has 15 amino acids. CDR3 sequence (DNA): TGTGCCAGCAGCTTCGGGGACCTGGGGAACAATGAGCAGTTCTTC. Translation gives CASSFGDLGNNEQFF.

The chain uses TRBV4-1 and TRBJ2-5, with TRBD2 matching 9 bases. Trimming removed 2 bases from V and 1 base from J; junction bases left unmatched: 2. This CDR3 has 15 amino acids. From germline, CDR1 is MGHRA and CDR2 YSYEKL. As DNA, the CDR3 is TGCGCCAGCAGCCAACTAGCGGGGATCCAAGAGACCCAGTACTTC. Protein sequence: CASSQLAGIQETQYF.

In its sample, this clone was seen a few times. The chain recombines TRBV19 with TRBJ1-5; no clear D. V was pared by 7 bases and J by 2 bases, with 15 bases between. The CDR3 contains 15 residues. From germline, CDR1 is LNHDA and CDR2 SQIVND (reference sequence). The chain's CDR3 is CASTLYGQGNQPQHF. The CDR3 bases are TGTGCCAGTACCCTTTACGGGCAGGGCAATCAGCCCCAGCATTTT. Supplemented by reference TRBV19 and TRBJ1-5, the full variable domain reads DGGITQSPKYLFRKEGQNVTLSCEQNLNHDAMYWYRQDPGQGLRLIYYSQIVNDFQKGDIAEGYSVSREKKESFPLTVTSAQKNPTAFYLCASTLYGQGNQPQHFGDGTRLSIL.